This TCR beta chain was documented in a study of T cells after yellow fever vaccination. Template-switching 5'RACE yielded the TCR cDNA; a universal primer site and UMIs were added in the process. TCRdb used MiXCR to reprocess the 5' RACE reads, holding one entry per CDR3 protein. The data hold around 350,000 distinct CDR3 sequences, with around 10% observed a single time. The CDR3 sequence is 14 residues long. Deletions cut 5 bases from V and 8 bases from J, with 13 bases between. Germline V gives CDR1 SEHNR, CDR2 FQNEAQ (reference sequence). Study results and limitations: Clonotypes appearing in both CD4 and CD8 compartments existed, and their share was small. In FACS-sorted repertoires, abundant clonotypes from the bulk population could appear as contaminants.

This clonotype was seen a handful of times. Its target is not known. The TCR originated in a young man who received the YFV17D yellow fever vaccine. The genes are TRBV7-9 and TRBJ1-6, with TRBD1 as a possible D gene (6 bases). This specimen consisted of PBMCs, obtained on the day of the first yellow fever vaccination. CDR3 DNA: TGTGCCAGCAGCGCAATGGGGGCTGATTCACCCCTCCACTTT. It codes for CASSAMGADSPLHF.